This T cell receptor (beta chain) stems from a study of T cell repertoires in cytomegalovirus infection. Study context: An indication of both CMV infection and matching HLA type came from public TCR beta signatures. The study's findings and limits: Summed frequency of public TCR beta families distinguished CMV carriers with the relevant HLA. Clonotypes of TCR beta that were HLA-C-restricted and CMV-specific dominated the ex vivo response.

MiXCR was run by TCRdb on the reads, yielding one entry per CDR3 protein. The sample holds 400,000 or so distinct CDR3 sequences, 25% to 40% seen once. The length of the CDR3 is 19 residues. Trimming pared 0 bases from V and 0 bases from J, leaving 18 bases between. CDR1 and CDR2 from the germline V gene are MNHEY and SVGAGI. In the case of this clonotype: The antigen is unknown.

The J gene is TRBJ1-5, the V gene TRBV6-5, with D tentatively TRBD1 (6 bases). Sequencing used PBMCs. This receptor was identified in a human donor in good health (CMV status not recorded). Some clones in this sample may be carry-over from other donors' samples. The CDR3 spells CASSYSSGGQTYSNQPQHF. In DNA form, the CDR3 reads TGTGCCAGCAGTTACTCGAGTGGAGGACAGACTTATAGCAATCAGCCCCAGCATTTT.